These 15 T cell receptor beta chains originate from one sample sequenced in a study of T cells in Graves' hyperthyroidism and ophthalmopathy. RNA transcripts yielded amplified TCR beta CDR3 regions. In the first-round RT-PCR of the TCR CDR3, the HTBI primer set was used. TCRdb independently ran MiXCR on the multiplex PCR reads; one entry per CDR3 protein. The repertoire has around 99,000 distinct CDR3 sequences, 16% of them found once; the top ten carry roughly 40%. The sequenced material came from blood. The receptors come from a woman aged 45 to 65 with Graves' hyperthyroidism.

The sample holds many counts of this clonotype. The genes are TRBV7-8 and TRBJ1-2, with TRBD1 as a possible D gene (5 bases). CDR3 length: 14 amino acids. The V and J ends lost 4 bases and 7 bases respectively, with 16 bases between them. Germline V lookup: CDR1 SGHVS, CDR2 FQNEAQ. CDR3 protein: CASSSVGTQSGYTF. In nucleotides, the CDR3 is TGTGCCAGCAGCTCGGTCGGGACTCAGAGTGGCTACACCTTC.

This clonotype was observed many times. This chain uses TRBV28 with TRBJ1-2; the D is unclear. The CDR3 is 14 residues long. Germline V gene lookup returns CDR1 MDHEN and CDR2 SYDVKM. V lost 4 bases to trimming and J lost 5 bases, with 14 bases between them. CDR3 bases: TGTGCCAGCAGTTCTCAGTTGTCAGGATATGGCTACACCTTC. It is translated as CASSSQLSGYGYTF.

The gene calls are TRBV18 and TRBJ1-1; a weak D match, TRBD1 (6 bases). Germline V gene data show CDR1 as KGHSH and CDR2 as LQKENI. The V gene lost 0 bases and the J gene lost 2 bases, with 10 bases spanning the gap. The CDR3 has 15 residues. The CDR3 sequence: CASSPPAGANTEAFF. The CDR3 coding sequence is TGTGCCAGCTCACCACCGGCAGGGGCTAACACTGAAGCTTTCTTT. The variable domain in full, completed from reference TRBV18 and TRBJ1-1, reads NAGVMQNPRHLVRRRGQEARLRCSPMKGHSHVYWYRQLPEEGLKFMVYLQKENIIDESGMPKERFSAEFPKEGPSILRIQQVVRGDSAAYFCASSPPAGANTEAFFGQGTRLTVV.

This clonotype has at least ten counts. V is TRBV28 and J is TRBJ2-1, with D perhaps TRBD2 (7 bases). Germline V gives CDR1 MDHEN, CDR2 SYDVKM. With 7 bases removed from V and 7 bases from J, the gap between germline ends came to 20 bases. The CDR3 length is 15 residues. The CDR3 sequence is CASNSRGGSWNEQFF. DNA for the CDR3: TGTGCCAGCAATTCAAGGGGGGGATCGTGGAATGAGCAGTTCTTC. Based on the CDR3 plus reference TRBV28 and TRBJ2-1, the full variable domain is DVKVTQSSRYLVKRTGEKVFLECVQDMDHENMFWYRQDPGLGLRLIYFSYDVKMKEKGDIPEGYSVSREKKERFSLILESASTNQTSMYLCASNSRGGSWNEQFFGPGTRLTVL.

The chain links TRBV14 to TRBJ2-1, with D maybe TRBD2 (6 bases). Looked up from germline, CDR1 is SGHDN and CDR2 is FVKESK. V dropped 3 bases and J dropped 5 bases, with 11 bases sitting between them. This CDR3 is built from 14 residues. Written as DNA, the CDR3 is TGTGCCAGCAGCCACGAGGGGAGGAACAATGAGCAGTTCTTC. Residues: CASSHEGRNNEQFF.

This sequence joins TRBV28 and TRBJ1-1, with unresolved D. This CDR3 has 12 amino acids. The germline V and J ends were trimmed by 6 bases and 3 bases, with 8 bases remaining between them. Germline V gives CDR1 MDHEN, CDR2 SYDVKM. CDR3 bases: TGTGCCAGCAGAACAGCGCACACTGAAGCTTTCTTT. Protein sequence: CASRTAHTEAFF.

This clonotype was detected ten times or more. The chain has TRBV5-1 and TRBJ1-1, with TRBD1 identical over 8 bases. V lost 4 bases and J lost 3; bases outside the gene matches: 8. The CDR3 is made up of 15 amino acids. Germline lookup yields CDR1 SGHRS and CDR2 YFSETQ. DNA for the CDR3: TGCGCCAGCAGCCTCCTGACAGGGGTGGACACTGAAGCTTTCTTT. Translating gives CASSLLTGVDTEAFF. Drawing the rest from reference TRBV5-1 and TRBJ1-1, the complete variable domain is KAGVTQTPRYLIKTRGQQVTLSCSPISGHRSVSWYQQTPGQGLQFLFEYFSETQRNKGNFPGRFSGRQFSNSRSEMNVSTLELGDSALYLCASSLLTGVDTEAFFGQGTRLTVV.

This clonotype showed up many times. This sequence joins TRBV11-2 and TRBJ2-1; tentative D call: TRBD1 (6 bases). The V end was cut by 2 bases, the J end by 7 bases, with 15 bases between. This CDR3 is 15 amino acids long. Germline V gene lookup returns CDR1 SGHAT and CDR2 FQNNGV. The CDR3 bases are TGTGCCAGCAGCTTAAATCAGGGGAATAGTAATGAGCAGTTCTTC. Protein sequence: CASSLNQGNSNEQFF. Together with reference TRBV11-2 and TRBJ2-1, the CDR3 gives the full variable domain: EAGVAQSPRYKIIEKRQSVAFWCNPISGHATLYWYQQILGQGPKLLIQFQNNGVVDDSQLPKDRFSAERLKGVDSTLKIQPAKLEDSAVYLCASSLNQGNSNEQFFGPGTRLTVL.

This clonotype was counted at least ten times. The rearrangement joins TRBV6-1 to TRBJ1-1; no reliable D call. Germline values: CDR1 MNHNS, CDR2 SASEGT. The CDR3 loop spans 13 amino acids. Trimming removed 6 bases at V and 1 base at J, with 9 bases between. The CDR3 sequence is CASRTTPNTEAFF. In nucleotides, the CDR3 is TGTGCCAGCAGAACGACACCGAACACTGAAGCTTTCTTT.

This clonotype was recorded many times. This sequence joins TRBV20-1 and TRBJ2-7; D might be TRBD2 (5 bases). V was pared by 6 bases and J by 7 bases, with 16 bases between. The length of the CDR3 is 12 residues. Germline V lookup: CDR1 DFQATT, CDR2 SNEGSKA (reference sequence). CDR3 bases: TGCAGTGCCCCTATGGTAGCGTCTGAGCAGTACTTC. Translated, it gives CSAPMVASEQYF.

CDR3: CSAPGGEQFF. The CDR3 DNA reads TGCAGTGCTCCTGGGGGTGAGCAGTTCTTC. The rearrangement joins TRBV20-1 to TRBJ2-1; D assignment may be TRBD1 or TRBD2 (5 bases each). The germline gives CDR1 DFQATT, CDR2 SNEGSKA (reference sequence). There are 10 residues in the CDR3. With 5 bases removed from V and 9 bases from J, the gap between germline ends came to 8 bases.

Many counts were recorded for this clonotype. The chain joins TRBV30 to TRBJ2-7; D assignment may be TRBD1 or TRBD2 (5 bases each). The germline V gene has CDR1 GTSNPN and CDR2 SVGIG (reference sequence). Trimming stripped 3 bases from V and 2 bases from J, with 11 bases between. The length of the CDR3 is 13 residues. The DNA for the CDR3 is TGTGCCTGGAGCTGGGACGGTGCCTACGAGCAGTACGTC. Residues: CAWSWDGAYEQYV.

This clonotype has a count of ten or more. CDR3 coding DNA: TGCAGCGTTGACAGCAGGGATACGCAGTATTTT. Residues: CSVDSRDTQYF. The rearrangement links TRBV29-1 to TRBJ2-3; no firm D call. Germline values: CDR1 SQVTM, CDR2 ANQGSEA. The CDR3 loop spans 11 amino acids. Trimming took off 3 bases at V and 6 bases at J, with 7 bases between the two ends.

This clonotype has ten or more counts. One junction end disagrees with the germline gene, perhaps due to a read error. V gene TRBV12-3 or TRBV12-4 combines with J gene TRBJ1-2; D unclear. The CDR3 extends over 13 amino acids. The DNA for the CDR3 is TGTGCCGGCAGTTTAGGAGCTAACTATGGCTACACCTTC. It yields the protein CAGSLGANYGYTF.

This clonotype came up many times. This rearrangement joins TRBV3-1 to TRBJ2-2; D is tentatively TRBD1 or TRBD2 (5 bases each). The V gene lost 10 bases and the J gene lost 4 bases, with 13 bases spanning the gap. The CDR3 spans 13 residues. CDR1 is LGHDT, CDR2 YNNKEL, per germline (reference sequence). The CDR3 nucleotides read TGTGCCACCGATCTTGGGGGCACCGGGGAGCTGTTTTTT. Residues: CATDLGGTGELFF.